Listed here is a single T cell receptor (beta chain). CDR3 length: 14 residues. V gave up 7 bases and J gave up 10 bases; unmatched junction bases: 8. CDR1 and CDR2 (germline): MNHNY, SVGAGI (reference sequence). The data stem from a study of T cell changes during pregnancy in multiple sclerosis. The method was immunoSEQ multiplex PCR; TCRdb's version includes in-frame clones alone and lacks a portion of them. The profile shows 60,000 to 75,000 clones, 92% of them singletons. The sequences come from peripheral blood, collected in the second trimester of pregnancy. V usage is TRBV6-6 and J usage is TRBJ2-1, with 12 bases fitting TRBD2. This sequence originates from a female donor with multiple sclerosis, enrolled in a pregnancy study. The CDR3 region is CASMTSGGPWEQFF. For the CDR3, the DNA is TGTGCCAGCATGACTAGCGGGGGCCCCTGGGAGCAGTTCTTC.